Below, one T cell receptor beta chain is given with its context. This clone's antigen is unknown. Base-call qualities are not available, and no considerably larger clone is one nucleotide away. The CDR3 starts with the cysteine, ends with the phenylalanine, and has 13 residues. Left in the record is the CDR3 DNA by itself, 39 bases read in frame from the first base. The germline ends are 11 bases apart after V is trimmed by 4 bases and J by 6 bases. Looking up the germline V gene yields CDR1 SGHNT and CDR2 YENEEA. The sample originates from a study of blood T cell repertoires in COVID-19 (dated by TCRdb to about 2020). Context from the whole study: Collaborator samples came from the United States, Italy and Spain and covered acute and convalescent phases of COVID-19. Samples were obtained from the ongoing ImmuneRACE study (first 160 participants) and from 950 to 1,500 subjects provided by 6 global collaborators. The repertoires were made available in a free public database intended to serve as a resource for research on the immune response to SARS-CoV-2. Sample metadata almost always included a de-identified subject ID, COVID-19 status, age in years and sex. Subjects who had been exposed to COVID-19, were actively infected with it, or had recovered from it provided the deeply sampled blood TCRbeta repertoires that made up the dataset. Where available, HLA class I and class II types were obtained from metadata supplied by the sample provider rather than from assay-based typing. The prospective study material was composed of cDNA or gDNA derived from T cells, B-cell-depleted T cells, or PBMCs. Study-level results and caveats: Clinical and demographic metadata were provided uncurated, with the amount varying by source and participant.

TCRbeta CDR3 regions were amplified from genomic DNA by means of the immunoSEQ Assay, a bias-controlled multiplex PCR. The published analysis was carried out like this. The number of nucleated cells in each sample was estimated from the amplification of reference gene primers within the assay. To quantify the absolute abundance of each unique TCRbeta CDR3 rearrangement, sequence reads were collapsed and filtered. For each sample, productive Simpson clonality was calculated as the square root of Simpson's diversity index across productive rearrangements. Here the immuneACCESS table is served through TCRdb, limited to in-frame sequences with V and J called. Missing clones are a known gap in these copies; in checked studies unresolved V genes cover under half, and the rest lacks a known reason. For V, J and clone size, that table is used; D and trimming come from the DNA. This sample is represented by about 150,000 clones; around 78% of them were singletons. The top ten constitute roughly 1.7% of the sample.

Whole blood was collected in K2EDTA tubes by collaborating institutions according to the institutions' own protocols. For TCRbeta analysis, collaborator samples were shipped as frozen whole blood, as isolated PBMCs, or as DNA extracted from either sample type. Material: peripheral blood. The TCR sequence derives from an elderly man with acute or convalescent COVID-19. Here the chain combines TRBV11-3 and TRBJ2-3; the D gene is perhaps TRBD1, on 5 matching bases. The CDR3 region reads CASSSQGSDTQYF. The DNA sequence reads TGTGCCAGCAGCTCGCAGGGTTCGGATACGCAGTATTTT.